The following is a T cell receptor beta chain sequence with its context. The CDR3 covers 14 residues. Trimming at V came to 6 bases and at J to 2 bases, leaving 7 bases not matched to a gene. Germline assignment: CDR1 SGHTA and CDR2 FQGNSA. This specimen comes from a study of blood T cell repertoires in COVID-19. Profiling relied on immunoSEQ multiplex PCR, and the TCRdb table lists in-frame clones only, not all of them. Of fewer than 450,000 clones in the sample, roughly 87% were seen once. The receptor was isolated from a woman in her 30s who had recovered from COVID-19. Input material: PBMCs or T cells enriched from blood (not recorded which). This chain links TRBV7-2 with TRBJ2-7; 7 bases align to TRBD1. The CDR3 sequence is CASSAGTVTYEQYF. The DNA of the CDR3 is TGTGCCAGCAGTGCCGGGACAGTGACCTACGAGCAGTACTTC.